This TCR beta chain was sequenced in a study of CD8+ T cells in alopecia areata. Study findings and constraints: In lesional scalp, particularly from alopecia totalis/universalis, clonality was higher than in normal scalp.

Sorting of PBMCs yielded the CD4+ and CD8+ T cells. After isolation, RNA underwent reverse transcription to generate cDNA as the sequencing template. Sequencing was performed with immunoSEQ multiplex PCR; in TCRdb, only in-frame clones are kept and a portion is missing. The sample has some 180,000 clones, around 50% seen once; the top ten hold under 5%. This clone was found a few times. The antigen remains unidentified. Other DNA sequences in this sample translate to the same CDR3. V was clipped by 3 bases and J by 1 base, with 3 bases between them. The CDR3 extends over 11 amino acids. In germline, CDR1 is SQVTM, CDR2 ANQGSEA.

The TCR originated in a human donor in good health. V usage is TRBV29-1 and J usage is TRBJ1-1; D is ambiguous. The sample taken for sequencing was CD8+ T cells sorted from blood. CDR3 in amino acids: CSVEKNTEAFF. The CDR3 DNA sequence: TGCAGCGTTGAGAAGAACACTGAAGCTTTCTTT.